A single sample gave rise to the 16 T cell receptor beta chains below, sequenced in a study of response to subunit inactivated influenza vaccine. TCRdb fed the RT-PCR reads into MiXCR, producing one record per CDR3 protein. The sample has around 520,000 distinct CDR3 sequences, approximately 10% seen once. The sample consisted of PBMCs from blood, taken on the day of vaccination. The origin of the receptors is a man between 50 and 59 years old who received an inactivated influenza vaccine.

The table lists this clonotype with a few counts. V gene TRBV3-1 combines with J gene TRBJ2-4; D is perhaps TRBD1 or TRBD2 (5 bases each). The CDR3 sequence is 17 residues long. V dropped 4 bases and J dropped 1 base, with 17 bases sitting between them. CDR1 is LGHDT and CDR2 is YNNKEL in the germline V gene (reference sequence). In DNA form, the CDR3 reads TGTGCCAGCAGCCGGGGCGTGGCGGGTAGCGCCAAAAACATTCAGTACTTC. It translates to CASSRGVAGSAKNIQYF.

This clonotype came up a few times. The CDR3 nucleotides are TGTGCCAGCAGCTCAAACAGGGGTGGTGAAAAACTGTTTTTT. Encoded protein: CASSSNRGGEKLFF. The gene calls are TRBV11-2 and TRBJ1-4, with 7 bases aligning to TRBD1. J gave up 7 bases and V 4 bases, and 6 bases lay outside the gene matches. The CDR3 covers 14 residues. Germline V gene lookup returns CDR1 SGHAT and CDR2 FQNNGV.

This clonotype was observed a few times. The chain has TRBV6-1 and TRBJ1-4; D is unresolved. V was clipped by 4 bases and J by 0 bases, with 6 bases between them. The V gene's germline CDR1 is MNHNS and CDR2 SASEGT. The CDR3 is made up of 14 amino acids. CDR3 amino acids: CASSAAATNEKLFF. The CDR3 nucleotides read TGTGCCAGCAGTGCAGCTGCAACTAATGAAAAACTGTTTTTT.

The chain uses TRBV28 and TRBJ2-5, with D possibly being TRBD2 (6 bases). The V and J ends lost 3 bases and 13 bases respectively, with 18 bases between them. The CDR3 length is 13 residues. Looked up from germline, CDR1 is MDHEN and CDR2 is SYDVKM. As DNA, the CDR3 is TGTGCCAGCAGTTTTAATACGCGGGGAGGTTGGTACTTC. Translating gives CASSFNTRGGWYF.

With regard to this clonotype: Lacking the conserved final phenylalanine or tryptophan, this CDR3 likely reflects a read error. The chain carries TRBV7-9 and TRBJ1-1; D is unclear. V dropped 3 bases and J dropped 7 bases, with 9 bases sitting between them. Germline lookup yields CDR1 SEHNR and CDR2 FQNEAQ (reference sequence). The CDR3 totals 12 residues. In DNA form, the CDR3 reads TGTGCCAGCAGCTTGGGAGGGAGTGAAGCTTTCTCT. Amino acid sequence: CASSLGGSEAFS.

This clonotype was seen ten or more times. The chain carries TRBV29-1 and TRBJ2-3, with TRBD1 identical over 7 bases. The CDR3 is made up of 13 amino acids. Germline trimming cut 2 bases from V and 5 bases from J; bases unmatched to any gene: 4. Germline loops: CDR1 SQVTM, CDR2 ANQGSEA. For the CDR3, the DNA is TGCAGCGTTGAAAGAGGGGGCAGAGATACGCAGTATTTT. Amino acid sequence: CSVERGGRDTQYF.

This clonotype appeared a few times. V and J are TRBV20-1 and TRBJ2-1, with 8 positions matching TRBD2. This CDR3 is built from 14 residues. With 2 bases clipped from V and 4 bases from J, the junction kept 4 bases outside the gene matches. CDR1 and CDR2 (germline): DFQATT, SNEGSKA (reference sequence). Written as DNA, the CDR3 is TGCAGTGCTAGACTAGCGGGTGATTACAATGAGCAGTTCTTC. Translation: CSARLAGDYNEQFF.

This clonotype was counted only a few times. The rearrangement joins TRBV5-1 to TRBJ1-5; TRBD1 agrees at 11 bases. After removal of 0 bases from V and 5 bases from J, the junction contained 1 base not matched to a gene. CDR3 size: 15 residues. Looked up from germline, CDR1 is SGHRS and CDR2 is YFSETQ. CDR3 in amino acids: CASSLGGQGDQPQHF. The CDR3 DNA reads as TGCGCCAGCAGCTTGGGGGGACAGGGGGATCAGCCCCAGCATTTT.

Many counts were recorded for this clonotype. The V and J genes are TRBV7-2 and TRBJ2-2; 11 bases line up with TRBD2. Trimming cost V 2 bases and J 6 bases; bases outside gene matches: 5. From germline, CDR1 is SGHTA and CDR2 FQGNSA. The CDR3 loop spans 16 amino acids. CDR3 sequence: CASSLMLAGGPGELFF. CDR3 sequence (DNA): TGTGCCAGCAGCTTAATGCTAGCGGGAGGACCCGGGGAGCTGTTTTTT.

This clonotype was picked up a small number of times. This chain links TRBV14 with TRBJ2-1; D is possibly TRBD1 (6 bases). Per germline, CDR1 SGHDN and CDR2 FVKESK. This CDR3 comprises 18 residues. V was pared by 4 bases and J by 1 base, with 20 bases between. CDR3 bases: TGTGCCAGCAGCCCCCTTTTCACAGGGTTGAGGTCCTACAATGAGCAGTTCTTC. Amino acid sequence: CASSPLFTGLRSYNEQFF.

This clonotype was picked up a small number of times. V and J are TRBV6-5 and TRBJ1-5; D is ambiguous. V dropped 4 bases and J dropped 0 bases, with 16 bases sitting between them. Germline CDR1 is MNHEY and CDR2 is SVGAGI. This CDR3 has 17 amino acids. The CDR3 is CASSSTYRRNSNQPQHF. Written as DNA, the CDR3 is TGTGCCAGCAGTTCCACGTACCGACGGAATAGCAATCAGCCCCAGCATTTT.

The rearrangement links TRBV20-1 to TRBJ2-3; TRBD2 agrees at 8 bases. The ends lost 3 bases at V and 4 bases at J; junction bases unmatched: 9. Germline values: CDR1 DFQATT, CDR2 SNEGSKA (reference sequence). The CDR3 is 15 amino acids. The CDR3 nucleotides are TGCAGTGCTAGCTCCGCGGGGGGCCCGCCAGATACGCAGTATTTT. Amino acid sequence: CSASSAGGPPDTQYF.

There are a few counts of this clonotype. In DNA form, the CDR3 reads TGTGCCAGCAGTTACGCTTCAGGGGCGACCTATGGCTACACCTTC. It encodes CASSYASGATYGYTF. The chain carries TRBV6-5 and TRBJ1-2; D possibly corresponds to TRBD1 (6 bases). The germline V and J ends were trimmed by 2 bases and 4 bases, with 14 bases remaining between them. Germline assignment: CDR1 MNHEY and CDR2 SVGAGI. This CDR3 has 15 residues.

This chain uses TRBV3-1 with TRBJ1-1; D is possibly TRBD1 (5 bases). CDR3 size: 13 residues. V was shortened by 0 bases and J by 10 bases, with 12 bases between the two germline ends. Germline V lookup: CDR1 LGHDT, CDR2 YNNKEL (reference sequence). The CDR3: CASSQELGLGAFF. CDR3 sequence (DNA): TGTGCCAGCAGCCAAGAGTTGGGGCTAGGAGCTTTCTTT.

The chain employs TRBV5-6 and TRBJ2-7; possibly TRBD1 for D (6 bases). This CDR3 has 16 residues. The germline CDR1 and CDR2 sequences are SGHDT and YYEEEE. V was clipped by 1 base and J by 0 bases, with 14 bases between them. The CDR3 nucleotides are TGTGCCAGCAGCTTGAAGTGGACAGCGAACTCCTACGAGCAGTACTTC. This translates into CASSLKWTANSYEQYF.

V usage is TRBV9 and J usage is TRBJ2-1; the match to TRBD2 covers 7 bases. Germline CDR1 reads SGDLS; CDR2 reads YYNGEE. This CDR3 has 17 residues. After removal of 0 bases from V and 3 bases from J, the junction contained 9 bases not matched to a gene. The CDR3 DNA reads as TGTGCCAGCAGCGTAGCTTTGCGGGGGAGTGGCTACAATGAGCAGTTCTTC. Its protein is CASSVALRGSGYNEQFF. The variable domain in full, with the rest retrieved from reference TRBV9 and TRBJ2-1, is DSGVTQTPKHLITATGQRVTLRCSPRSGDLSVYWYQQSLDQGLQFLIQYYNGEERAKGNILERFSAQQFPDLHSELNLSSLELGDSALYFCASSVALRGSGYNEQFFGPGTRLTVL.